The 27 T cell receptor beta chains below all came from one sample that was sequenced in a study of shared clonotypes between healthy human individuals. Repertoires were generated with immunoSEQ multiplex PCR, while TCRdb's copy carries only in-frame clones and drops some. The profile covers about 1.9 million clones, with about 93% appearing a single time and less than 2% taken by the ten largest. CD45RO-negative CD8 cells positively selected for CCR7 made up the naive population, which excluded terminally differentiated effector memory CD45RA+ cells. Material for sequencing was naive CD8+ T cells from PBMCs. The receptors here all came from a man aged 18 to 30 in good health. Some clones in this sample may be carry-over from other donors' samples.

CDR3 DNA sequence: TGTGCCAGTACTAAAATTGGCGACCTCAATCAGCCCCAGCATTTT. Its translation is CASTKIGDLNQPQHF. J is TRBJ1-5 and V is TRBV19; no clear D gene. The CDR3 totals 15 residues. Germline lookup yields CDR1 LNHDA and CDR2 SQIVND (reference sequence). Trimming took 7 bases from V and 3 from J, leaving 16 bases between them.

Worth noting for this clone: The same CDR3 can be traced to other DNA sequences in this sample. V and J are TRBV9 and TRBJ2-1; 11 positions agree with TRBD2. This CDR3 comprises 15 residues. Germline loops: CDR1 SGDLS, CDR2 YYNGEE. J lost 8 bases, V lost 0 bases, and 4 bases had no gene match. The CDR3 is CASSVVAGGGYEQFF. The CDR3 nucleotides are TGTGCCAGCAGCGTAGTAGCGGGAGGGGGCTATGAGCAGTTCTTC. Full variable domain (missing parts from reference TRBV9 and TRBJ2-1): DSGVTQTPKHLITATGQRVTLRCSPRSGDLSVYWYQQSLDQGLQFLIQYYNGEERAKGNILERFSAQQFPDLHSELNLSSLELGDSALYFCASSVVAGGGYEQFFGPGTRLTVL.

The chain has TRBV19 and TRBJ2-1; no definite D call. The germline V gene encodes CDR1 LNHDA and CDR2 SQIVND (reference sequence). V was shortened by 5 bases and J by 2 bases, with 7 bases between the two germline ends. This CDR3 has 13 residues. In DNA form, the CDR3 reads TGTGCCAGTAGTCGAGACCCCTACAATGAGCAGTTCTTC. Translating gives CASSRDPYNEQFF.

The chain is built from TRBV4-2 and TRBJ2-5; D possibly uses TRBD1 or TRBD2 (7 bases each). With the DNA end fitting TRBJ2-7 better, the J assignment may be wrong. CDR1 is LGHNA and CDR2 is YNFKEQ in the germline V gene. CDR3 length: 18 residues. CDR3 protein: CASSQDPQGGTVSYEQYF. CDR3 DNA: TGTGCCAGCAGCCAAGATCCCCAGGGAGGGACAGTCTCCTACGAGCAGTACTTC.

The rearrangement links TRBV27 to TRBJ2-7; a weak D match, TRBD1 (7 bases). This CDR3 spans 14 amino acids. The germline V and J ends were trimmed by 5 bases and 4 bases, with 15 bases remaining between them. Germline V gene lookup returns CDR1 MNHEY and CDR2 SMNVEV (reference sequence). The CDR3 protein is CASSHQTGRYEQYF. DNA for the CDR3: TGTGCCAGCAGTCACCAGACAGGGAGGTACGAGCAGTACTTC.

The V gene is TRBV4-1, the J gene TRBJ2-7, with 12 bases lining up with TRBD1. From germline, CDR1 is MGHRA and CDR2 YSYEKL. The J segment lost 5 bases and the V segment lost 2 bases, leaving 7 bases of the junction unmatched. CDR3 length equals 16 residues. CDR3 in DNA: TGCGCCAGCAGCCAACCGACCGGGACAGGGGGCCACGAGCAGTACTTC. This encodes CASSQPTGTGGHEQYF.

This clone occurred a few times. The chain couples TRBV5-6 to TRBJ1-1; 7 bases agree with TRBD1. The germline gives CDR1 SGHDT, CDR2 YYEEEE. V lost 4 bases to trimming and J lost 5 bases; unmatched junction nucleotides: 5. There are 13 residues in the CDR3. CDR3 protein: CASSRGHSTEAFF. For the CDR3, the DNA is TGTGCCAGCAGCAGGGGGCATTCGACTGAAGCTTTCTTT.

The genes are TRBV6-1 and TRBJ2-7; D is uncertain. CDR1 MNHNS and CDR2 SASEGT come from the germline V gene. The CDR3 has 16 amino acids. V lost 1 base and J 3 bases, leaving 16 bases between the germline ends. CDR3 loop: CASSEEGSSLGYEQYF. Written as DNA, the CDR3 is TGTGCCAGCAGTGAAGAGGGCAGTTCTTTAGGCTACGAGCAGTACTTC.

Worth noting for this clone: Within the sample, other DNA sequences also encode this same CDR3. This chain joins TRBV28 and TRBJ2-2, with a possible D match to TRBD1 (6 bases). This CDR3 has 13 amino acids. The germline V gene has CDR1 MDHEN and CDR2 SYDVKM. V was cut by 3 bases and J by 5 bases, with 7 bases left in between. CDR3 coding DNA: TGTGCCAGCAGTTTTAGGGGGACCGGGGAGCTGTTTTTT. It specifies CASSFRGTGELFF. The variable domain in full, with the rest retrieved from reference TRBV28 and TRBJ2-2, is DVKVTQSSRYLVKRTGEKVFLECVQDMDHENMFWYRQDPGLGLRLIYFSYDVKMKEKGDIPEGYSVSREKKERFSLILESASTNQTSMYLCASSFRGTGELFFGEGSRLTVL.

The genes are TRBV7-9 and TRBJ2-1; 10 bases align to TRBD2. The CDR3 runs 15 residues. Looked up from germline, CDR1 is SEHNR and CDR2 is FQNEAQ (reference sequence). V dropped 5 bases and J dropped 6; count of bases not matched to a gene: 7. The CDR3 here is CASSESGRAVNEQFF. For the CDR3, the DNA is TGTGCCAGCAGCGAAAGCGGGAGGGCCGTCAATGAGCAGTTCTTC.

Regarding this clone: Other DNA sequences of this sample code for an identical CDR3. V is TRBV27 and J is TRBJ2-7; the D call may be TRBD1 or TRBD2 (5 bases each). This CDR3 has 13 amino acids. Germline V CDR1 and CDR2: MNHEY, SMNVEV (reference sequence). V was pared by 6 bases and J by 3 bases, with 12 bases between. The CDR3 coding sequence is TGTGCCAGCAGCCCGGGACGGGACTACGAGCAGTACTTC. The encoded protein is CASSPGRDYEQYF.

About this clone: This sample includes further DNA sequences coding for the same CDR3. This chain joins TRBV30 and TRBJ1-2; no clear D. Per the germline V gene, CDR1 is GTSNPN and CDR2 is SVGIG (reference sequence). The CDR3 is made up of 11 amino acids. Trimming removed 5 bases at V and 2 bases at J, with 6 bases between. DNA of the CDR3: TGTGCCTGGGGCAGGAACTATGGCTACACCTTC. Translation gives CAWGRNYGYTF.

V is TRBV7-6 and J is TRBJ2-4; D assignment may be TRBD1 or TRBD2 (7 bases each). Germline CDR1 and CDR2: SGHVS and FNYEAQ. The V gene lost 1 base and the J gene lost 5 bases, with 15 bases spanning the gap. This CDR3 is built from 16 residues. CDR3: CASSLGSGGAQNIQYF. In DNA, the CDR3 is TGTGCCAGCAGCTTAGGGTCAGGGGGGGCACAAAACATTCAGTACTTC.

The J gene is TRBJ2-3, the V gene TRBV7-9, with D tentatively TRBD2 (6 bases). V shed 1 base and J shed 8 bases, with 7 bases lying between them. This CDR3 has 12 amino acids. Per the germline V gene, CDR1 is SEHNR and CDR2 is FQNEAQ (reference sequence). Here the CDR3 DNA reads TGTGCCAGCAGCTTAGATAGCGGTACGCAGTATTTT. It encodes CASSLDSGTQYF.

V gene TRBV7-9 combines with J gene TRBJ2-7; 9 bases align to TRBD2. Trimming cost V 7 bases and J 4 bases; bases outside gene matches: 8. Germline CDR1 is SEHNR and CDR2 is FQNEAQ (reference sequence). There are 14 residues in the CDR3. CDR3 sequence: CASTLAGQLYEQYF. CDR3 in DNA: TGTGCCAGCACCCTAGCGGGACAGTTGTACGAGCAGTACTTC.

V gene TRBV29-1 combines with J gene TRBJ2-3; 9 bases match TRBD2. Trimming took 6 bases from V and 2 from J; bases not matched to a gene: 6. The CDR3 extends over 14 amino acids. CDR1 is SQVTM, CDR2 ANQGSEA, per germline. CDR3 in amino acids: CSVLAGAITDTQYF. Written as DNA, the CDR3 is TGCAGCGTATTAGCGGGAGCAATCACAGATACGCAGTATTTT.

The V and J genes are TRBV27 and TRBJ1-1, with 8 bases identical to TRBD1. CDR3 size: 17 residues. CDR1 is MNHEY, CDR2 SMNVEV, per germline (reference sequence). Unmatched junction bases numbered 12, after V lost 6 bases and J lost 0 bases. CDR3 in amino acids: CASSSQGAYLMNTEAFF. The CDR3, as DNA: TGTGCCAGCAGCTCCCAGGGGGCTTACCTCATGAACACTGAAGCTTTCTTT.

The J gene is TRBJ2-1, the V gene TRBV7-9, with TRBD2 identical over 7 bases. This CDR3 spans 16 amino acids. Trimming removed 8 bases from V and 0 bases from J; junction bases left unmatched: 10. Germline V gene lookup returns CDR1 SEHNR and CDR2 FQNEAQ (reference sequence). CDR3 bases: TGTGCCAGCGGGGTAGCGGGCTCCAGCTCCTACAATGAGCAGTTCTTC. Its translation is CASGVAGSSSYNEQFF.

This chain uses TRBV2 with TRBJ2-3, with D possibly being TRBD2 (5 bases). This CDR3 has 13 amino acids. Germline V gene lookup returns CDR1 SNHLY and CDR2 FYNNEI. V lost 7 bases and J 2 bases, leaving 10 bases between the germline ends. The CDR3, as DNA: TGTGCCAGCATGAGGGCGTACACAGATACGCAGTATTTT. It codes for CASMRAYTDTQYF.

The V gene is TRBV7-8, the J gene TRBJ2-5; the match to TRBD2 covers 16 bases. From germline, CDR1 is SGHVS and CDR2 FQNEAQ. The CDR3 contains 17 residues. Trimming at V came to 0 bases and at J to 4 bases, leaving 2 bases not matched to a gene. The CDR3 here is CASSLAGLAGGPETQYF. CDR3 DNA: TGTGCCAGCAGCTTAGCGGGACTAGCGGGAGGGCCAGAGACCCAGTACTTC.

The genes are TRBV28 and TRBJ1-4; TRBD1 aligns across 8 bases. This CDR3 contains 16 residues. V gave up 5 bases and J gave up 8 bases; unmatched junction bases: 13. Germline V CDR1 and CDR2: MDHEN, SYDVKM. CDR3 coding DNA: TGTGCCAGCAGTCTTGGACAGGGATCGGGAATGGAAAAACTGTTTTTT. Translating gives CASSLGQGSGMEKLFF.

This clone was found once. V gene TRBV4-1 combines with J gene TRBJ1-1; TRBD1 aligns across 7 bases. Germline V gene sequence: CDR1 MGHRA, CDR2 YSYEKL. The CDR3 is 14 amino acids. The J segment lost 4 bases and the V segment lost 4 bases, leaving 6 bases of the junction unmatched. CDR3 DNA: TGCGCCAGCAGCCCAGTTACAGGGGTCACTGAAGCTTTCTTT. Translated: CASSPVTGVTEAFF.

This chain links TRBV4-3 with TRBJ2-1, with 10 bases that match TRBD2. The CDR3 is 16 amino acids. J gave up 7 bases and V 3 bases, and 9 bases lay outside the gene matches. Germline CDR1 and CDR2: LGHNA and YSLEER. Written as DNA, the CDR3 is TGCGCCAGCAGCCATCGAGCGGGAGGGCCTAGGAATGAGCAGTTCTTC. Protein: CASSHRAGGPRNEQFF.

The V and J genes are TRBV5-1 and TRBJ1-1; possibly TRBD1 for D (5 bases). The V gene's germline CDR1 is SGHRS and CDR2 YFSETQ. V lost 1 base, J lost 1 base, and 26 bases lay in between. The CDR3 has 20 residues. The CDR3 DNA reads as TGCGCCAGCAGCTTGACGGGTTCCGTGGTCTTAGGGGACGGGAACACTGAAGCTTTCTTT. This gives the protein CASSLTGSVVLGDGNTEAFF.

In regard to this clone: The sample carries other DNA sequences with the same CDR3. The gene calls are TRBV4-1 and TRBJ2-7; a weak D match, TRBD1 (6 bases). The CDR3 consists of 13 residues. The germline V gene has CDR1 MGHRA and CDR2 YSYEKL. Trimming took 4 bases from V and 2 from J, leaving 9 bases between them. CDR3 protein: CASSPSGAYEQYF. The CDR3 DNA reads as TGCGCCAGCAGCCCCTCAGGGGCCTACGAGCAGTACTTC.

V is TRBV27 and J is TRBJ1-1; TRBD1 is a possible D gene (6 bases). Germline V lookup: CDR1 MNHEY, CDR2 SMNVEV (reference sequence). Deletions cut 5 bases from V and 1 base from J, with 11 bases between. This CDR3 has 14 residues. The CDR3 region has the DNA TGTGCCAGCAGTATTGGGACATCGAACACTGAAGCTTTCTTT. It is translated as CASSIGTSNTEAFF.

The gene calls are TRBV6-1 and TRBJ1-3; possible D gene TRBD1, 6 bases. V gave up 8 bases and J gave up 2 bases, with 16 bases separating them. CDR3 length: 15 amino acids. Germline V gene lookup returns CDR1 MNHNS and CDR2 SASEGT. CDR3 in DNA: TGTGCCAGCGATTACAGGGTTTTCGCTGGAAACACCATATATTTT. It specifies CASDYRVFAGNTIYF.